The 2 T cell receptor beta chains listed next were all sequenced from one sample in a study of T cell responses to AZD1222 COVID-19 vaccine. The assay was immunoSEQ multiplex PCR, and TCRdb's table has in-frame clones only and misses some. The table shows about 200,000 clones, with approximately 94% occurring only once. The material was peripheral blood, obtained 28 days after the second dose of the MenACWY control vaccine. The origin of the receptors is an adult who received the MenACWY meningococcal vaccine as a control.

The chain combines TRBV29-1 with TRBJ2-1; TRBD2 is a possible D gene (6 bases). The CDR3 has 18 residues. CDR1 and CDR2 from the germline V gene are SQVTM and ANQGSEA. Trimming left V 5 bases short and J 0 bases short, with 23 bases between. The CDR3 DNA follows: TGCAGCGTTCTGTTTGTTAGCGGCCCCGAGAGCTCCTACAATGAGCAGTTCTTC. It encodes CSVLFVSGPESSYNEQFF.

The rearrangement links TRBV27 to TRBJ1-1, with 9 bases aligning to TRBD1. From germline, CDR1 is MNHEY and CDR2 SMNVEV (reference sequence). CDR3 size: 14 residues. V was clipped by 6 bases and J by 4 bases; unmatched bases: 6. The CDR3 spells CASSRTGGGTEAFF. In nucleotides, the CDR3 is TGTGCCAGCAGCCGAACAGGGGGCGGCACTGAAGCTTTCTTT.